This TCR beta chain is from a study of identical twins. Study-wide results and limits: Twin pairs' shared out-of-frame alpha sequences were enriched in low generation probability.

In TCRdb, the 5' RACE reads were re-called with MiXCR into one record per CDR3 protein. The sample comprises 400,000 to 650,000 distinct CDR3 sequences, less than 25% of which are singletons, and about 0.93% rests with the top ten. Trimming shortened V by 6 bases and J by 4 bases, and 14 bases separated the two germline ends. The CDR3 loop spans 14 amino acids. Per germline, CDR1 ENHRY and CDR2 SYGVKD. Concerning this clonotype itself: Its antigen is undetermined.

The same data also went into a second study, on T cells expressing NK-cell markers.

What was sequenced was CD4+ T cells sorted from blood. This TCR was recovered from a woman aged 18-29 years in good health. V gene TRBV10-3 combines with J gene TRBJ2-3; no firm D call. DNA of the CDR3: TGTGCCATCAGCCGTATCCCAGGACCAGATACGCAGTATTTT. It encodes CAISRIPGPDTQYF.